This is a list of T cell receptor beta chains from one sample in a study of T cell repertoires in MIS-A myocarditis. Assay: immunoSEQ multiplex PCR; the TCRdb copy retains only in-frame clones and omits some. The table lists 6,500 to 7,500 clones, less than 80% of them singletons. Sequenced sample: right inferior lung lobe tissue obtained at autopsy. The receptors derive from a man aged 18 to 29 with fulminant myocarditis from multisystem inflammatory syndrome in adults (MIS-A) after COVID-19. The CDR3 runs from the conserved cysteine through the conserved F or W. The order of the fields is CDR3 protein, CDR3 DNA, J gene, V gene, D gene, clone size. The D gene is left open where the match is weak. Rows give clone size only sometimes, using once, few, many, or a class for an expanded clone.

cdr3_aa: CASSQSAGQGYGYTF
cdr3_nt: TGTGCCAGCTCACAGTCCGCAGGACAGGGGTATGGCTACACCTTC
j_call: TRBJ1-2
v_call: TRBV18
d_call: TRBD1
clone_size: -

cdr3_aa: CASSAGALTDTQYF
cdr3_nt: TGTGCCAGCAGTGCGGGGGCATTAACAGATACGCAGTATTTT
j_call: TRBJ2-3
v_call: TRBV4-2
d_call: -
clone_size: -

cdr3_aa: CASSLGAYEQYF
cdr3_nt: TGTGCCAGCAGCCTCGGGGCCTACGAGCAGTACTTC
j_call: TRBJ2-7
v_call: TRBV7-8
d_call: -
clone_size: -

cdr3_aa: CASSDTVLDQPQHF
cdr3_nt: TGTGCCAGCTCCGACACCGTTCTGGATCAGCCCCAGCATTTT
j_call: TRBJ1-5
v_call: TRBV18
d_call: -
clone_size: -

cdr3_aa: CARSLFQGRTNTEAFF
cdr3_nt: TGTGCCAGAAGCTTGTTTCAGGGGAGGACGAACACTGAAGCTTTCTTT
j_call: TRBJ1-1
v_call: TRBV5-3
d_call: -
clone_size: -

cdr3_aa: CASSLSVSPTGRSSYEQYF
cdr3_nt: TGTGCCAGCAGTTTATCGGTCTCCCCTACAGGGAGGAGCTCCTACGAGCAGTACTTC
j_call: TRBJ2-7
v_call: TRBV27
d_call: -
clone_size: -

cdr3_aa: CASSLMIAAGNEQFF
cdr3_nt: TGCGCCAGCAGCCTCATGATAGCGGCGGGAAATGAGCAGTTCTTC
j_call: TRBJ2-1
v_call: TRBV4-1
d_call: -
clone_size: once

cdr3_aa: CASSGLAGGSDTQYF
cdr3_nt: TGTGCCAGCAGTGGTTTAGCGGGAGGTTCGGATACGCAGTATTTT
j_call: TRBJ2-3
v_call: TRBV6-4
d_call: TRBD2
clone_size: -

cdr3_aa: CASSQDLTVYRAQHF
cdr3_nt: TGCGCCAGCAGCCAAGATTTAACGGTTTACCGGGCCCAGCATTTT
j_call: TRBJ1-5
v_call: TRBV4-3
d_call: -
clone_size: -

cdr3_aa: CASSVSGSGSYNEQFF
cdr3_nt: TGTGCCAGCAGCGTATCCGGTAGCGGGAGTTACAATGAGCAGTTCTTC
j_call: TRBJ2-1
v_call: TRBV9
d_call: TRBD2
clone_size: -

cdr3_aa: CASSAPGLLYNEQFF
cdr3_nt: TGTGCCAGCAGCGCCCCGGGACTACTATACAATGAGCAGTTCTTC
j_call: TRBJ2-1
v_call: TRBV7-3
d_call: TRBD2
clone_size: few

cdr3_aa: CASSLEGQDNDEQYF
cdr3_nt: TGTGCCAGCAGCTTGGAAGGGCAAGATAATGACGAGCAGTACTTC
j_call: TRBJ2-7
v_call: TRBV5-4
d_call: -
clone_size: -

cdr3_aa: CASSVARGAGNTIYF
cdr3_nt: TGTGCCAGCAGCGTAGCCCGGGGCGCTGGAAACACCATATATTTT
j_call: TRBJ1-3
v_call: TRBV9
d_call: -
clone_size: -

cdr3_aa: CASTLGGEQFF
cdr3_nt: TGTGCCAGCACCCTGGGGGGGGAGCAGTTCTTC
j_call: TRBJ2-1
v_call: TRBV27
d_call: TRBD2
clone_size: -

cdr3_aa: CASSRDLQGTGELFF
cdr3_nt: TGCGCCAGCAGCCGGGACCTTCAAGGGACCGGGGAGCTGTTTTTT
j_call: TRBJ2-2
v_call: TRBV4-1
d_call: -
clone_size: -

cdr3_aa: CASRLGQGIPAFF
cdr3_nt: TGTGCCAGCAGATTGGGACAGGGAATTCCGGCTTTCTTT
j_call: TRBJ1-1
v_call: TRBV28
d_call: TRBD1
clone_size: -

cdr3_aa: CASRLGDRENTEAFF
cdr3_nt: TGTGCAAGTCGCTTAGGAGACAGAGAAAACACTGAAGCTTTCTTT
j_call: TRBJ1-1
v_call: TRBV12-2
d_call: -
clone_size: -

cdr3_aa: CASSSNRVGVEQYF
cdr3_nt: TGTGCCAGCAGCAGCAACAGGGTTGGTGTCGAGCAGTACTTC
j_call: TRBJ2-7
v_call: TRBV11-2
d_call: -
clone_size: -

cdr3_aa: CASSPGDGGPTYEQYF
cdr3_nt: TGTGCCAGCAGCCCCGGGGACGGGGGGCCCACCTACGAGCAGTACTTC
j_call: TRBJ2-7
v_call: TRBV5-6
d_call: -
clone_size: -

cdr3_aa: CASSLPGTQNRAFF
cdr3_nt: TGTGCCAGCAGCTTACCAGGGACTCAGAATCGGGCTTTCTTT
j_call: TRBJ1-1
v_call: TRBV7-2
d_call: -
clone_size: -

cdr3_aa: CASSQPARVMDEQFF
cdr3_nt: TGTGCCAGCTCACAGCCCGCCAGGGTGATGGATGAGCAGTTCTTC
j_call: TRBJ2-1
v_call: TRBV18
d_call: -
clone_size: -

cdr3_aa: CASSFLLGAKVNEQFF
cdr3_nt: TGTGCCAGCAGCTTTTTGTTGGGGGCCAAAGTCAATGAGCAGTTCTTC
j_call: TRBJ2-1
v_call: TRBV5-4
d_call: -
clone_size: -

cdr3_aa: CASSPGTDYGYTF
cdr3_nt: TGTGCCAGCAGTCCCGGGACAGACTATGGCTACACCTTC
j_call: TRBJ1-2
v_call: TRBV2
d_call: TRBD1
clone_size: few

cdr3_aa: CSVRGNDGYTF
cdr3_nt: TGCAGCGTTAGGGGGAATGATGGCTACACCTTC
j_call: TRBJ1-2
v_call: TRBV29-1
d_call: -
clone_size: -

cdr3_aa: CASNEHQETQYF
cdr3_nt: TGTGCCAGCAATGAACACCAAGAGACCCAGTACTTC
j_call: TRBJ2-5
v_call: TRBV25-1
d_call: -
clone_size: once